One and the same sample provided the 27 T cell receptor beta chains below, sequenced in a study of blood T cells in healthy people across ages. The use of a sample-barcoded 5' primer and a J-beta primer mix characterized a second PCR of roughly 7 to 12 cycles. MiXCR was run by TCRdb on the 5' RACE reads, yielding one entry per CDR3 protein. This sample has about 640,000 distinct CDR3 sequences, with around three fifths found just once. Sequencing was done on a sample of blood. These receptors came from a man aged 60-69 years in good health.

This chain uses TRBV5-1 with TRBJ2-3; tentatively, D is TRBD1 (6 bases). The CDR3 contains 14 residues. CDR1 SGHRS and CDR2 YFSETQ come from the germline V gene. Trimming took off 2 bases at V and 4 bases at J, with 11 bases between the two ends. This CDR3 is CASSFSSGADTQYF. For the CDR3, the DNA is TGCGCCAGCAGCTTTTCATCAGGGGCAGATACGCAGTATTTT.

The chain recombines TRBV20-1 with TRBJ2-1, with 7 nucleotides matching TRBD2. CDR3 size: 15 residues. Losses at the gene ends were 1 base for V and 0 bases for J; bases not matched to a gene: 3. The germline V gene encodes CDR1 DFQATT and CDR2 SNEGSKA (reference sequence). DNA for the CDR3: TGCAGTGCTAGAGGGGGACTACCCTCCTACAATGAGCAGTTCTTC. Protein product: CSARGGLPSYNEQFF.

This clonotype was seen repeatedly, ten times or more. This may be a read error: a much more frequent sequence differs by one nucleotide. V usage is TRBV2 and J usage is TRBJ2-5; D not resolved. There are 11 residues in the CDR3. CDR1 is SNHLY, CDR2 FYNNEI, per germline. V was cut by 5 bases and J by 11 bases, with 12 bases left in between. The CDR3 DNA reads TGTGCCAGCAGTTCTTACAATGAGCAGTACTTC. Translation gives CASSSYNEQYF.

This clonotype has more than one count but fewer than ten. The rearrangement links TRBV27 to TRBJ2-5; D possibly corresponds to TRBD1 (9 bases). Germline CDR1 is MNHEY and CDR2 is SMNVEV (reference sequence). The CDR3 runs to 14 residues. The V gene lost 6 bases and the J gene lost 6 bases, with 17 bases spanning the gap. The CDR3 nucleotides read TGTGCCAGCAGGGGCGGGGGGACAGGGAAGACCCAGTACTTC. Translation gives CASRGGGTGKTQYF.

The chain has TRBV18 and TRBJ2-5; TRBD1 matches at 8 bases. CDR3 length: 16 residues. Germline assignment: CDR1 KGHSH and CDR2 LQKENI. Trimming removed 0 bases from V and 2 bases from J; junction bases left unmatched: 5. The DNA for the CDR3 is TGTGCCAGCTCACCACCGACAGGGGTACGTCAAGAGACCCAGTACTTC. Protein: CASSPPTGVRQETQYF.

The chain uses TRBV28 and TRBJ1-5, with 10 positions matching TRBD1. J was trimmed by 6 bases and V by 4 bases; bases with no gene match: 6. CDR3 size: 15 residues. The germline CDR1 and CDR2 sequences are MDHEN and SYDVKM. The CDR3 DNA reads TGTGCCAGCAGTTGGGGACAGGGGAGGTTTCAGCCCCAGCATTTT. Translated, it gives CASSWGQGRFQPQHF.

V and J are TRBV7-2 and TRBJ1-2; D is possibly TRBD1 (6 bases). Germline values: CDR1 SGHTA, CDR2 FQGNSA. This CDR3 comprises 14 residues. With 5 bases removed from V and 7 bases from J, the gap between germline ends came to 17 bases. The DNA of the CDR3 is TGTGCCAGCAGCCCAGTGGGGGGGCGGTCTGGCTACACCTTC. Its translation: CASSPVGGRSGYTF.

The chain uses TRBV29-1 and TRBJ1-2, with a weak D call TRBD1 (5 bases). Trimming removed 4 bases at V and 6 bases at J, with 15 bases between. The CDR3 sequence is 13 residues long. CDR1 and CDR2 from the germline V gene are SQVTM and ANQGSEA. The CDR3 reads CSVVLGRENGYTF. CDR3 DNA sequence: TGCAGCGTTGTTCTGGGCAGGGAGAATGGCTACACCTTC.

The CDR3 is CASSFRQGNSPLHF. The CDR3, as DNA: TGTGCCAGCAGTTTTCGACAGGGGAATTCACCCCTCCACTTT. The chain links TRBV28 to TRBJ1-6, with 8 bases matching TRBD1. CDR1 is MDHEN and CDR2 is SYDVKM in the germline V gene. The CDR3 consists of 14 residues. Losses at the gene ends were 3 bases for V and 7 bases for J; bases not matched to a gene: 2.

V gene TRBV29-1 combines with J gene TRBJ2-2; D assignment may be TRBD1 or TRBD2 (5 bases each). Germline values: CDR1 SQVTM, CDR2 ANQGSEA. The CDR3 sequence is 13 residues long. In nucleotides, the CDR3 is TGCGGCGCCGGGACGGCGAACACCGGGGAGCTGTTTTTT. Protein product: CGAGTANTGELFF.

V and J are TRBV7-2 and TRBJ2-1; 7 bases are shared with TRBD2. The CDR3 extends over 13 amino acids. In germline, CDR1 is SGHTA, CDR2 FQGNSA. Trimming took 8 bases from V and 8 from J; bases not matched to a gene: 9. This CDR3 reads CASHQTGGHEQFF. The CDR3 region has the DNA TGTGCCAGCCACCAAACGGGGGGACATGAGCAGTTCTTC.

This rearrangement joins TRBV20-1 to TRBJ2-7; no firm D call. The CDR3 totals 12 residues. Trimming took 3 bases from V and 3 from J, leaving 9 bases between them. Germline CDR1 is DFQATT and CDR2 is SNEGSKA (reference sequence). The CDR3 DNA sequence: TGCAGTGCTAGCTCAGATGGCTACGAGCAGTACTTC. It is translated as CSASSDGYEQYF.

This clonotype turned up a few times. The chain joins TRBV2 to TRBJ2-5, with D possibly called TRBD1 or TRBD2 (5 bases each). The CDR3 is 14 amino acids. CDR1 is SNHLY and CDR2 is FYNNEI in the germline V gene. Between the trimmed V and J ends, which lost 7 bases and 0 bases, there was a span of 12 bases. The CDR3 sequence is CASTRDGNQETQYF. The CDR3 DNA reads TGTGCCAGCACCCGGGACGGAAACCAAGAGACCCAGTACTTC.

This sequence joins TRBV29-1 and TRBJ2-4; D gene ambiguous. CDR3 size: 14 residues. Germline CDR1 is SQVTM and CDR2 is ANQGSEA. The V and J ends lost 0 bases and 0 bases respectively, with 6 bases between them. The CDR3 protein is CSVEDDTAKNIQYF. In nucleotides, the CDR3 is TGCAGCGTTGAAGATGACACAGCCAAAAACATTCAGTACTTC.

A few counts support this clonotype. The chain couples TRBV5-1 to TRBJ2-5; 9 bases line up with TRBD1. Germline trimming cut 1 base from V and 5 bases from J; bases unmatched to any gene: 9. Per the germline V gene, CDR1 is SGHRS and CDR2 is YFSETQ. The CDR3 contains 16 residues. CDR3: CASSLRGTGNAETQYF. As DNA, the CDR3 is TGCGCCAGCAGCTTGAGGGGGACAGGGAATGCCGAGACCCAGTACTTC.

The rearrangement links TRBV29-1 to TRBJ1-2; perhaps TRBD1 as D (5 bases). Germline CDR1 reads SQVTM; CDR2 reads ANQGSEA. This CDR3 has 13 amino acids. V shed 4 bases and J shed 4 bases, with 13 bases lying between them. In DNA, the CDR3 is TGCAGCGTTGTCGTGACAGCGTCCTATGGCTACACCTTC. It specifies CSVVVTASYGYTF.

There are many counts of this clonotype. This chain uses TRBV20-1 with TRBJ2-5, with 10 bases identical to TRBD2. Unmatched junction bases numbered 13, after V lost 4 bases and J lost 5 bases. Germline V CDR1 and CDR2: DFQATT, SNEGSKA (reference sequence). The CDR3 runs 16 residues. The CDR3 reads CSATLPSGGFEETQYF. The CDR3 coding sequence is TGCAGTGCTACCCTGCCTAGCGGGGGTTTCGAGGAGACCCAGTACTTC.

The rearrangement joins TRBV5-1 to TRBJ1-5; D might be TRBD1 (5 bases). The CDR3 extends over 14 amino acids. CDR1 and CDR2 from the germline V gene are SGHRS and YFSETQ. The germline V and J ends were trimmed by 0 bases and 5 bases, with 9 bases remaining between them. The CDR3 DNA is TGCGCCAGCAGCTTGGAGGGGCCCGATCAGCCCCAGCATTTT. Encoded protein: CASSLEGPDQPQHF.

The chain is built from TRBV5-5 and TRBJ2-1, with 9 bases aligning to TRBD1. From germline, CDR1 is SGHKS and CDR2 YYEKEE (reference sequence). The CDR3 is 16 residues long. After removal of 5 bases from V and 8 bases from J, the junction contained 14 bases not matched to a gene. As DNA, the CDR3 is TGTGCCAGCAGTACTCCCGGGACAGGGACGTTCGATGAGCAGTTCTTC. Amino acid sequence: CASSTPGTGTFDEQFF.

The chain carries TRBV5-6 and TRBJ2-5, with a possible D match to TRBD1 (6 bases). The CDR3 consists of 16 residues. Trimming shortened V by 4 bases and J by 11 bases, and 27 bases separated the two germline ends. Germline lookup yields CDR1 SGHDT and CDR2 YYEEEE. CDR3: CASSLYNSYGRGEQYF. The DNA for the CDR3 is TGTGCCAGCAGCCTGTATAATAGTTACGGCAGGGGTGAGCAGTACTTC.

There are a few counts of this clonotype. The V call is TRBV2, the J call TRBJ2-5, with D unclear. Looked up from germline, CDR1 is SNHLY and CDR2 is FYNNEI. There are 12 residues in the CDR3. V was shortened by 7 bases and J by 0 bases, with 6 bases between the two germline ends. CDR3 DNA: TGTGCCAGCAAGGCAGACCAAGAGACCCAGTACTTC. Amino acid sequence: CASKADQETQYF.

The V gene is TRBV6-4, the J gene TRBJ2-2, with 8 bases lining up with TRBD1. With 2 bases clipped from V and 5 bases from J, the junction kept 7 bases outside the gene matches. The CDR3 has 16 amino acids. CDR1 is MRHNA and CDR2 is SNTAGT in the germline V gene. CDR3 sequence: CASSDIAGTGTGELFF. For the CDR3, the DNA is TGTGCCAGCAGTGACATAGCCGGGACAGGTACCGGGGAGCTGTTTTTT.

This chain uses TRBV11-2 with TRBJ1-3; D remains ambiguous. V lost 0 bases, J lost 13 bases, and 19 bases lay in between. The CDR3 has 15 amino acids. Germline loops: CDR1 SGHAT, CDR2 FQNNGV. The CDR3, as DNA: TGTGCCAGCAGCTTAGATCGGAGGGTTGGAAGCACTATATATTTT. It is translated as CASSLDRRVGSTIYF.

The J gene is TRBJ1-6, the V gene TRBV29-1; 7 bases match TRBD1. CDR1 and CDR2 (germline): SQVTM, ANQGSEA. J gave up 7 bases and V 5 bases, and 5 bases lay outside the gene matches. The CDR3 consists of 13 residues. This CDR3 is CSVRQGGNSPLHF. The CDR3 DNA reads TGCAGCGTTCGACAGGGTGGGAATTCACCCCTCCACTTT.

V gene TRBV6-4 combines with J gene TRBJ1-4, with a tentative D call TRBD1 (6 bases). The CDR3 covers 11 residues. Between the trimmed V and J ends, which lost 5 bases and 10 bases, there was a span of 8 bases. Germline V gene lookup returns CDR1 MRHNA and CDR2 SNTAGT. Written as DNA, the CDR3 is TGTGCCAGCAGTATGACAGGAAAACTGTTTTTT. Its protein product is CASSMTGKLFF.

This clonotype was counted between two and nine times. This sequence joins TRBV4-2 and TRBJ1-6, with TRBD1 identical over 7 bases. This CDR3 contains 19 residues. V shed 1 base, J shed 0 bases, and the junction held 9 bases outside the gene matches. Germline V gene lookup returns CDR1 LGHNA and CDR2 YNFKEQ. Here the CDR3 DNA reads TGTGCCAGCAGCCAAGGGGTGACAGGGAAAAGCTCCTATAATTCACCCCTCCACTTT. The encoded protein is CASSQGVTGKSSYNSPLHF.

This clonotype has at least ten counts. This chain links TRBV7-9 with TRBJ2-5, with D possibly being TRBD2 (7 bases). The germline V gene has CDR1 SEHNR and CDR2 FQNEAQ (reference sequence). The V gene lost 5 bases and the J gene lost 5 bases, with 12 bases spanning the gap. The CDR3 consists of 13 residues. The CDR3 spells CASSPRGGETQYF. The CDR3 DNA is TGTGCCAGCAGCCCTAGGGGGGGCGAGACCCAGTACTTC.